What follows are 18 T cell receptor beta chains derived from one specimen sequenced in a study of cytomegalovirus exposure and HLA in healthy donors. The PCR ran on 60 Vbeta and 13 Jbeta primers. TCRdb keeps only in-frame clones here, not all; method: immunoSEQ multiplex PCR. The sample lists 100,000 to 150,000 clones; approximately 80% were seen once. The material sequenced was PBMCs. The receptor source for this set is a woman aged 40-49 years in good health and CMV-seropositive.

CDR3: CASSPQTGVSYEQYF. The CDR3 DNA reads as TGTGCCAGCAGCCCCCAGACAGGGGTCTCCTACGAGCAGTACTTC. The J gene is TRBJ2-7, the V gene TRBV11-2, with TRBD1 matching over 8 bases. Trimming cost V 5 bases and J 0 bases; bases outside gene matches: 6. The CDR3 extends over 15 amino acids. CDR1 and CDR2 from the germline V gene are SGHAT and FQNNGV.

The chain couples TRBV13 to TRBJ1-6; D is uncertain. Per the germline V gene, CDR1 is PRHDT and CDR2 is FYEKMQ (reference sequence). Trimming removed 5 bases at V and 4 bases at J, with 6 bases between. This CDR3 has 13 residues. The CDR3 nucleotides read TGTGCCAGCAGCCGTACTTATAATTCACCCCTCCACTTT. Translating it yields CASSRTYNSPLHF.

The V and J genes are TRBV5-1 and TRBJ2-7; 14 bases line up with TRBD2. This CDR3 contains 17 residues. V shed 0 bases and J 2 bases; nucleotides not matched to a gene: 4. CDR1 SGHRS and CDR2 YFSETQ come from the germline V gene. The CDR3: CASSLALGLAGAYEQYF. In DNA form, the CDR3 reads TGCGCCAGCAGCTTGGCCTTGGGACTAGCGGGAGCCTACGAGCAGTACTTC. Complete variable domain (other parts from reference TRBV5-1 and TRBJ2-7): KAGVTQTPRYLIKTRGQQVTLSCSPISGHRSVSWYQQTPGQGLQFLFEYFSETQRNKGNFPGRFSGRQFSNSRSEMNVSTLELGDSALYLCASSLALGLAGAYEQYFGPGTRLTVT.

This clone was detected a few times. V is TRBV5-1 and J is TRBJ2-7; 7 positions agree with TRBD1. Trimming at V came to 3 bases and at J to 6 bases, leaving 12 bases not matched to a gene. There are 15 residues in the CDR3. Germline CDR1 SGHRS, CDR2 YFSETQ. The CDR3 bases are TGCGCCAGCAGCTCGGTTGTAGGGGGCGAGGGCGAGCAGTACTTC. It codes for CASSSVVGGEGEQYF. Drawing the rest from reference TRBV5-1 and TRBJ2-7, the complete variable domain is KAGVTQTPRYLIKTRGQQVTLSCSPISGHRSVSWYQQTPGQGLQFLFEYFSETQRNKGNFPGRFSGRQFSNSRSEMNVSTLELGDSALYLCASSSVVGGEGEQYFGPGTRLTVT.

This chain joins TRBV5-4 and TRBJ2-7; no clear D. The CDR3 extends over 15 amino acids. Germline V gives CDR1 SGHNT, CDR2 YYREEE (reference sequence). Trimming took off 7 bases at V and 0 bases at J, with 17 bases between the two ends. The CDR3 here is CASRTALESSYEQYF. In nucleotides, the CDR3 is TGTGCCAGCCGCACAGCCCTTGAGAGCTCCTACGAGCAGTACTTC.

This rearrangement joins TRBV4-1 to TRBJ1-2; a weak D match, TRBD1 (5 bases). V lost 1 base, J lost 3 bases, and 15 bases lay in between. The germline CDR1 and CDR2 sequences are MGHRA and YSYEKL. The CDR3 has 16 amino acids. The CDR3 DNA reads TGCGCCAGCAGCCAAGGACGAGTCGGGGGGTACTATGGCTACACCTTC. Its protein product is CASSQGRVGGYYGYTF.

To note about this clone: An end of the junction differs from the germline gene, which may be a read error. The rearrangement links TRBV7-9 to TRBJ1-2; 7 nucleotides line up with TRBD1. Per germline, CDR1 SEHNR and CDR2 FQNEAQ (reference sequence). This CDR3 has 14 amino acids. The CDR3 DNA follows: TGTTCCAGCAGCTTAGCCCACAGGGGAGAGGGCTACACCTTC. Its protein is CSSSLAHRGEGYTF.

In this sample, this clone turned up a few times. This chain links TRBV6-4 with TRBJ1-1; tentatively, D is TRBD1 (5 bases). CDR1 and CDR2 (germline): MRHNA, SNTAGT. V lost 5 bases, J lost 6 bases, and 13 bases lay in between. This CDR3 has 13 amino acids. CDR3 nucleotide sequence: TGTGCCAGCAGTTTGGTGACGGGGGCTGAAGCTTTCTTT. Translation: CASSLVTGAEAFF.

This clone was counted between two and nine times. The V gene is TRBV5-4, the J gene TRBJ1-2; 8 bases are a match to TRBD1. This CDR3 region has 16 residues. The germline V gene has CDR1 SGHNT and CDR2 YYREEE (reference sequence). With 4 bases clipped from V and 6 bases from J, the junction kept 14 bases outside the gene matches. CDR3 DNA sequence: TGTGCCAGCAGCCGGGGGAGATACGCGACAGGGGATGGCTACACCTTC. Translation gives CASSRGRYATGDGYTF.

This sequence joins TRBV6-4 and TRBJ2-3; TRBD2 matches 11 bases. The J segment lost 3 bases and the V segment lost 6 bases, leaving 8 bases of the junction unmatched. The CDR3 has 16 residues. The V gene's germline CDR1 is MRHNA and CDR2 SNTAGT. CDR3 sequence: CASSPLAGGETDTQYF. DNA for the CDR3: TGTGCCAGCAGCCCTTTAGCGGGAGGGGAGACAGATACGCAGTATTTT.

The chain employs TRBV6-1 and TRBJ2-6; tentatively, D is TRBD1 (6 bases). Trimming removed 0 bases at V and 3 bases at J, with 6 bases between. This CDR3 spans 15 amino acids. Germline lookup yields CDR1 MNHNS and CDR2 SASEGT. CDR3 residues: CASSEAGGGANVLTF. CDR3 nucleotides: TGTGCCAGCAGTGAAGCAGGGGGTGGGGCCAACGTCCTGACTTTC.

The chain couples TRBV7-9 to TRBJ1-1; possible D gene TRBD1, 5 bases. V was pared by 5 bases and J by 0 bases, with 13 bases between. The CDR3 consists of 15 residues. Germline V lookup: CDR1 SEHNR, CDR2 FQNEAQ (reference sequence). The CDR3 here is CASSTLGGVNTEAFF. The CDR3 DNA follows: TGTGCCAGCAGCACCCTGGGGGGGGTGAACACTGAAGCTTTCTTT.

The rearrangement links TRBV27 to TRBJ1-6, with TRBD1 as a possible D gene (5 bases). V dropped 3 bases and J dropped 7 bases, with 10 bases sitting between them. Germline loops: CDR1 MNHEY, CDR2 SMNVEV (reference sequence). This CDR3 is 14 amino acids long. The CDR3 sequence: CASSFQGRNSPLHF. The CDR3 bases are TGTGCCAGCAGTTTCCAGGGAAGGAATTCACCCCTCCACTTT.

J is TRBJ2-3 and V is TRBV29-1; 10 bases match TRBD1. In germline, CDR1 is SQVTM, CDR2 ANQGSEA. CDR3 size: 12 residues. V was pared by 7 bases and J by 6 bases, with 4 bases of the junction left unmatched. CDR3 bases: TGCAGCGGGGGACAGGGGCTGGATACGCAGTATTTT. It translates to CSGGQGLDTQYF.

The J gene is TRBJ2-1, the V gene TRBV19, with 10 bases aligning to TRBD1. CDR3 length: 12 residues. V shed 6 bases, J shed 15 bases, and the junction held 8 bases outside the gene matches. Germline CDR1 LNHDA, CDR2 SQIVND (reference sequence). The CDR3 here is CASREWDRGMFF. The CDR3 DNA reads TGTGCCAGTAGGGAATGGGACAGGGGAATGTTCTTC.

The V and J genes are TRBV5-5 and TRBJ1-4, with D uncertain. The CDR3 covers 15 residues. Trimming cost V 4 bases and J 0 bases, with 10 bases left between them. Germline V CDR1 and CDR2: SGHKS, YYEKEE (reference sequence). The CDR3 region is CASSTRGATNEKLFF. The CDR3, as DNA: TGTGCCAGCAGCACCCGAGGCGCAACTAATGAAAAACTGTTTTTT.

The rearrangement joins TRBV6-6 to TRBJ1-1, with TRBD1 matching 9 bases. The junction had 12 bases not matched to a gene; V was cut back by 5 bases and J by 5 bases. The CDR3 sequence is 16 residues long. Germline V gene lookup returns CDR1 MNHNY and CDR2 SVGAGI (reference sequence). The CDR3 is CASSNRQGVRGTEAFF. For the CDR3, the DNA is TGTGCCAGCAGTAATAGACAGGGGGTCAGGGGAACTGAAGCTTTCTTT.

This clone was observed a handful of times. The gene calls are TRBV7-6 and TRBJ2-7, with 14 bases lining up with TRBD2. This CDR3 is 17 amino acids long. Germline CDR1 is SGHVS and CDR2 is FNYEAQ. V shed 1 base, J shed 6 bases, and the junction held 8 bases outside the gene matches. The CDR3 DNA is TGTGCCAGCAGCTTAGTAGGGACTAGCGGGAGTATTGGCGAGCAGTACTTC. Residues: CASSLVGTSGSIGEQYF.